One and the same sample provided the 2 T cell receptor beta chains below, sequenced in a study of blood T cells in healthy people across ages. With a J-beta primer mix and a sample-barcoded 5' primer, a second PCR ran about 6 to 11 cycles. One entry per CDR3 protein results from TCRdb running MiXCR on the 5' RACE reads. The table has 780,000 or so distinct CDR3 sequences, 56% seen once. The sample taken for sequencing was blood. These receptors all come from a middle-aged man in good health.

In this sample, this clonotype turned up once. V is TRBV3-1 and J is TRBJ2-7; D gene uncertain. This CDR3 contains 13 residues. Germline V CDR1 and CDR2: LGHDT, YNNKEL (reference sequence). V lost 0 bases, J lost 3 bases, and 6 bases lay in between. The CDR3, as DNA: TGTGCCAGCAGCCAAGACAGACTCTACGAGCAGTACTTC. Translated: CASSQDRLYEQYF.

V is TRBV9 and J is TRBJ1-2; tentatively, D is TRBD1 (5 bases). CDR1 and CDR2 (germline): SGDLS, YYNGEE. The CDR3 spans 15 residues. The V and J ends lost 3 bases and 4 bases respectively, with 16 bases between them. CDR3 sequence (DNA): TGTGCCAGCAGCGCCACTGGCGGGGCCCGCTATGGCTACACCTTC. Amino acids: CASSATGGARYGYTF.